This T cell receptor beta chain emerged from a study of T cell repertoires in cytomegalovirus infection. Each CDR3 protein gets one entry after TCRdb re-called the reads with MiXCR. The data show about a million distinct CDR3 sequences, about a third seen once. In germline, CDR1 is MNHEY, CDR2 SMNVEV (reference sequence). CDR3 length: 16 amino acids. The junction had 11 bases not matched to a gene; V was cut back by 5 bases and J by 4 bases. A remark on this clonotype: Its specificity is not known.

The source material was cultured CD8+ T cells from PBMCs, sampled from culture after CMV antigen stimulation. This TCR was recovered from a human donor in good health (CMV status not recorded). Some clones in this sample may be carry-over from other donors' samples. This chain connects TRBV27 to TRBJ1-5; 7 bases are shared with TRBD1. The CDR3 nucleotides are TGTGCCAGCAGTCCGACGGGACAGCTGGGGAATCAGCCCCAGCATTTT. As protein: CASSPTGQLGNQPQHF.